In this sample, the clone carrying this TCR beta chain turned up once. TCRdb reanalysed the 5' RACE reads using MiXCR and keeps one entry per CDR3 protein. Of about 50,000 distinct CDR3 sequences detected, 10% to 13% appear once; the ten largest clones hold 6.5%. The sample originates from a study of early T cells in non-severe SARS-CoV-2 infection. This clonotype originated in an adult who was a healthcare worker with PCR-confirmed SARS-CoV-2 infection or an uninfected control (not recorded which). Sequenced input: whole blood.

In nucleotides, the CDR3 is TGCAGTGCCAGTACGGATGGAAACACCATATATTTT. Translated: CSASTDGNTIYF. The V call is TRBV20-1, the J call TRBJ1-3; unclear D gene. CDR3 length equals 12 residues. Germline assignment: CDR1 DFQATT and CDR2 SNEGSKA (reference sequence). The V end lost 6 bases, the J end lost 3 bases, and 9 bases lay between the germline ends.